The rows below give T cell receptor beta chains drawn from one sample of a study of technical replicates of blood from a few donors. The assay was immunoSEQ multiplex PCR, and TCRdb's table has in-frame clones only and misses some. The repertoire consists of tens of thousands of clones, with around nine tenths occurring once and the leading ten covering 4% to 5%. Specimen: PBMCs. The receptors originated from a human donor in good health. Some clones in this sample may be carry-over from other donors' samples. Both conserved end residues are part of each CDR3. The order of the fields is J gene, V gene, CDR3 length, CDR3 protein.

TRBJ2-5 TRBV5-4 16 CASSTPGGAGYETQYF
TRBJ2-7 TRBV6-5 14 CASRARTDSYEQYF
TRBJ2-7 TRBV29-1 13 CSVGTGRSYEQYF
TRBJ1-1 TRBV2 14 CASSGAGGDNEAFF
TRBJ1-1 TRBV25-1 11 CASSGGTEAFF
TRBJ1-1 TRBV6-1 13 CASSPGQGIEAFF
TRBJ1-2 TRBV6-6 13 CASSRTGEGGYTF
TRBJ2-7 TRBV18 18 CASSPPEELALSSYEQYF
TRBJ2-5 TRBV30 13 CAWGGGGLETQYF
TRBJ1-5 TRBV7-8 16 CASSLDSGGGSQPQHF
TRBJ1-2 TRBV2 12 CASRQGVEGYTF
TRBJ2-7 TRBV4-3 16 CASSQDPQTVSYEQYF
TRBJ2-1 TRBV4-3 16 CASSQETAGGYNEQFF
TRBJ2-7 TRBV6-5 14 CASTTSWGEYEQYF
TRBJ1-6 TRBV6-5 14 CASSRDAYNSPLHF
TRBJ1-4 TRBV7-2 15 CASSPVITTNEKLFF
TRBJ2-5 TRBV13 17 CASSLGRQGALIETQYF
TRBJ2-7 TRBV18 13 CASSPQDRGEQYF
TRBJ2-7 TRBV5-4 15 CASSTPGGGSYEQYF
TRBJ1-5 TRBV27 15 CASSQTGGLQQPQHF
TRBJ2-5 TRBV4-2 16 CASSQEYTGGRETQYF
TRBJ2-7 TRBV7-2 14 CASSFRDISYEQYF
TRBJ1-5 TRBV7-3 13 CASSRGPDQPQHF
TRBJ1-2 TRBV27 12 CASSLAGYGYTF
TRBJ1-4 TRBV7-9 14 CASSPETVIGKLFF
TRBJ1-1 TRBV4-3 16 CASSRRTGALNTEAFF
TRBJ1-5 TRBV6-6 14 CASTPSGSNQPQHF
TRBJ1-2 TRBV7-8 15 CASSLWTNSNYGYTF
TRBJ2-2 TRBV4-3 14 CASSQQWRPGELFF
TRBJ2-1 TRBV25-1 14 CASSEAGRWNEQFF